A selection of T cell receptor beta chains follows, all from one sample in a study of control samples from healthy donors and cancer patients. Only in-frame clones appear in the TCRdb table, and some are missing; sequencing was by immunoSEQ multiplex PCR. The repertoire holds 120,000 to 150,000 clones, with around 90% as singletons. Sequencing was performed on blood. Every receptor here comes from a man aged 25-40 years in good health. Each CDR3 is given with its conserved first and last residue. D genes are given only for firm matches. Size values are once, few and many counts, or a class for expanded clones, and some rows have none.

J gene	V gene	clone size	D gene	CDR3 DNA	CDR3 protein
TRBJ2-7	TRBV14	.	.	TGTGCCAGCAGCCAAGATCTTGACGGGGAGCAGTACTTC	CASSQDLDGEQYF
TRBJ2-7	TRBV6-1	.	.	TGTGCCAGCAGTGATGGGGGAGGCTACGAGCAGTACTTC	CASSDGGGYEQYF
TRBJ1-5	TRBV9	.	.	TGTGCCAGCAGCGTAGGTTGGGGTCAGCCCCAGCATTTT	CASSVGWGQPQHF
TRBJ2-7	TRBV27	.	.	TGTGCCAGCAGAGGGCAGGCCTACGAGCAGTACTTC	CASRGQAYEQYF
TRBJ2-3	TRBV2	.	.	TGTGCCAGCAGTGAATGGCAGGGGGGGTCCACAGATACGCAGTATTTT	CASSEWQGGSTDTQYF
TRBJ1-2	TRBV2	few	.	TGTGCCAGCAGTGAAGGGGGCGGCTACACCTTC	CASSEGGGYTF
TRBJ1-3	TRBV2	once	.	TGTGCCAGCAGTGGGGGTTACTCTGGAAACACCATATATTTT	CASSGGYSGNTIYF
TRBJ2-5	TRBV29-1	.	.	TGCAGCGGACGGGACTCCCAGCGAGAGACCCAGTACTTC	CSGRDSQRETQYF
TRBJ1-1	TRBV30	.	.	TGTGCCTGGAGTGCTATGGACTTTCTGGGGTTT	CAWSAMDFLGF
TRBJ1-2	TRBV6-5	.	.	TGTGCCACTGCGGAGGTCTGGGGCTACACCTTC	CATAEVWGYTF
TRBJ1-1	TRBV9	.	.	TGTGCCAGCAGCGTAGGGAGAGTGAACACTGAAGCTTTCTTT	CASSVGRVNTEAFF
TRBJ1-2	TRBV12-3/TRBV12-4	.	.	TGTGCCAGCAGCGACAGTTCCTATGGCTACACCTTC	CASSDSSYGYTF
TRBJ2-1	TRBV6-1	.	TRBD2	TGTGCCAGCAGTGAAACTAGCGGGGGGATTGGTAATCATGAGCAGTTCTTC	CASSETSGGIGNHEQFF
TRBJ1-1	TRBV29-1	.	.	TGCAGCGTGCACTACAGCCAGGGCACTGAAGCTTTCTTT	CSVHYSQGTEAFF
TRBJ1-1	TRBV6-5	.	.	TGTGCCAGCAGTTCAGACGGCCAAATCACTGAAGCTTTCTTT	CASSSDGQITEAFF
TRBJ1-2	TRBV25-1	once	.	TGTGCCAGCAGTGAACTTAGGGGAGGGGGCTACACCTTC	CASSELRGGGYTF
TRBJ1-1	TRBV27	.	TRBD1	TGTGCCAGCAGCCAACAGGGGGCGGGTGAAGCTTTCTTT	CASSQQGAGEAFF
TRBJ1-2	TRBV15	.	.	TGTGCCACCAGCAGAGATAAAGTTGGTGGCTACACCTTC	CATSRDKVGGYTF
TRBJ1-1	TRBV5-1	.	TRBD1	TGCGCCAGCAGCTGGAGACAGGGGAACACTGAAGCTTTCTTT	CASSWRQGNTEAFF
TRBJ2-3	TRBV6-5	.	.	TGTGCCAGCAGTCTACAGGGGAGGGTCACAGATACGCAGTATTTT	CASSLQGRVTDTQYF
TRBJ2-7	TRBV7-9	.	.	TGTGCCAGCAGCTCTGTAGGGTACGAGCAGTACTTC	CASSSVGYEQYF
TRBJ2-6	TRBV20-1	.	.	TGCAGTGCTAGTGACGCCCGAGGGGCCTCATGGGTCCTGACTTTC	CSASDARGASWVLTF
TRBJ2-3	TRBV5-1	.	.	TGCGCCAGCAGCTTGGCTAGCTTCACAGATACGCAGTATTTT	CASSLASFTDTQYF
TRBJ1-2	TRBV15	.	TRBD1	TGTGCCACCAGCAGACCTTGGACAGGACAGAACTATGGCTACACCTTC	CATSRPWTGQNYGYTF
TRBJ2-1	TRBV6-5	once	.	TGTGCCAGCAGTTACTCGAGGGCCCCTTCGTTCTTC	CASSYSRAPSFF